The rows below give T cell receptor beta chains drawn from one sample of a study of lymphopenia after photon versus proton radiotherapy. TCRdb's copy holds only in-frame clones and misses some; the assay was immunoSEQ multiplex PCR. In the table there are tens of thousands of clones, approximately 82% of which are singletons. The material sequenced was peripheral blood, taken from a patient treated with proton-based radiotherapy. All receptors come from a man aged 55 to 70 with pancreatic cancer. CDR3s include the opening cysteine and the closing phenylalanine or tryptophan. The size field is filled for only some rows; it gives once, few, many or a size class.

CDR3aa: CASTQRAAGQETQYF
abundance: -
j_gene: TRBJ2-5
v_gene: TRBV5-4

CDR3aa: CASSLVGEQYF
abundance: -
j_gene: TRBJ2-7
v_gene: TRBV11-2

CDR3aa: CASSEWWGTISGNTIYF
abundance: -
j_gene: TRBJ1-3
v_gene: TRBV2

CDR3aa: CASSLVAGISGNTIYF
abundance: once
j_gene: TRBJ1-3
v_gene: TRBV7-2

CDR3aa: CARSRGVLGFWQETQYF
abundance: -
j_gene: TRBJ2-5
v_gene: TRBV5-3

CDR3aa: CASSWTRQSSYNEQFF
abundance: -
j_gene: TRBJ2-1
v_gene: TRBV6-6

CDR3aa: CASKAPGVTYEQYF
abundance: -
j_gene: TRBJ2-7
v_gene: TRBV6-5

CDR3aa: CASSLDYEQYF
abundance: -
j_gene: TRBJ2-7
v_gene: TRBV7-9

CDR3aa: CASSVGTQWDEQFF
abundance: -
j_gene: TRBJ2-1
v_gene: TRBV2

CDR3aa: CASSQEVSSGRHEQYF
abundance: -
j_gene: TRBJ2-7
v_gene: TRBV4-1

CDR3aa: CASSTFGAGNYGYTF
abundance: -
j_gene: TRBJ1-2
v_gene: TRBV28

CDR3aa: CASSLSGRVDEQYF
abundance: -
j_gene: TRBJ2-7
v_gene: TRBV7-2

CDR3aa: CASSPGGRWQFF
abundance: once
j_gene: TRBJ2-1
v_gene: TRBV16

CDR3aa: CASSLDWAKTQYF
abundance: -
j_gene: TRBJ2-5
v_gene: TRBV11-2

CDR3aa: CASSLVSYEQYF
abundance: -
j_gene: TRBJ2-7
v_gene: TRBV11-2

CDR3aa: CASSGRLAVTGELFF
abundance: -
j_gene: TRBJ2-2
v_gene: TRBV9

CDR3aa: CASSLGLAGGDTQYF
abundance: -
j_gene: TRBJ2-3
v_gene: TRBV7-3

CDR3aa: CAISGDGNQPQHF
abundance: -
j_gene: TRBJ1-5
v_gene: TRBV10-3

CDR3aa: CASSPGGARYGYTF
abundance: -
j_gene: TRBJ1-2
v_gene: TRBV7-2

CDR3aa: CASSLRATSGFFAYEQYF
abundance: -
j_gene: TRBJ2-7
v_gene: TRBV11-3